This T cell receptor (beta chain) emerged from a study of T cell clonality in common variable immunodeficiency. As to this clone: What it recognizes is unknown. The CDR3 end lies 3 residues beyond the end of the read and is filled in from the germline J gene.

The CDR3 runs to 14 residues. CDR1 is LNHDA and CDR2 is SQIVND in the germline V gene (reference sequence). The ends lost 6 bases at V and 7 bases at J; junction bases unmatched: 6. CVID subjects had received replacement immunoglobulin for at least one year. Study outcomes and limitations: Reportedly, TCR beta sequences from common variable immunodeficiency showed fewer deletions and N-nucleotide insertions.

Data came from immunoSEQ multiplex PCR; TCRdb stores just in-frame clones and leaves some out. The sample data list 15,000 to 16,000 clones. Sequenced material: peripheral blood mononuclear cells. V gene TRBV19 combines with J gene TRBJ2-2; 9 positions agree with TRBD1. The TCR originated in a human donor with common variable immunodeficiency. CDR3: CASRGTGMDGELFF. The sequenced CDR3 bases are TGTGCCAGTAGGGGGACAGGGATGGACGGGGAG.